The clone carrying this TCR beta chain was counted many times. The antigen remains unidentified. In making TCR cDNA, 5'RACE template switching added a universal primer site and UMIs to it. TCRdb processed the 5' RACE reads anew with MiXCR; each CDR3 protein has one entry. Of some 350,000 distinct CDR3 sequences listed, around 4.1% are singletons. This entry belongs to a study of T cells after yellow fever vaccination. The study's findings and limits: The secondary response was weaker, and its peak arrived faster, on day 5 versus 15.

The sequencing used PBMCs, collected 5 days after the yellow fever booster vaccination. This TCR was recovered from a man between 18 and 35 years old who received the YFV17D yellow fever vaccine.

Written as DNA, the CDR3 is TGTGCCAGCTTTTGGTACTATGGCTACACCTTC. Amino acid sequence: CASFWYYGYTF. The chain employs TRBV12-3 or TRBV12-4 and TRBJ1-2; unclear D gene. V lost 8 bases and J 3 bases, leaving 7 bases between the germline ends. This CDR3 region has 11 residues.